Included here is one T cell receptor (beta chain) sequence, with context. Its antigen is unknown. The CDR3 covers 16 residues. Germline loops: CDR1 SGHRS, CDR2 YFSETQ. The V gene lost 0 bases and the J gene lost 4 bases, with 16 bases spanning the gap. PCR primers comprised 60 Vbeta and 13 Jbeta primers. Profiling relied on immunoSEQ multiplex PCR, and the TCRdb table lists in-frame clones only, not all of them. The sample contains about 120,000 clones, under 85% of which appear only once. This entry is derived from a study of cytomegalovirus exposure and HLA in healthy donors. Overall study results and limits: For most TCR beta V segments, an earlier analysis put the productive rate at about 87% or about 30% of the time. Cytomegalovirus-associated TCR beta chains were listed, numbering roughly 150.

This TCR was sampled from a woman between 18 and 30 years old in good health and CMV-seronegative. What was sequenced was PBMCs. V usage is TRBV5-1 and J usage is TRBJ1-1; possible D gene TRBD1, 5 bases. DNA of the CDR3: TGCGCCAGCAGCTTGGCGAAGACCCTCGGGGGCACTGAAGCTTTCTTT. Translating it yields CASSLAKTLGGTEAFF.